This T cell receptor (beta chain) was captured by sequencing in a study of blood T cells in healthy people across ages. Study results and caveats: Significant beta diversity loss was already apparent by age around 36, declining roughly linearly.

With respect to this clonotype: The antigen is not known.

The CDR3 consists of 11 residues. V was cut by 8 bases and J by 10 bases, with 12 bases left in between. Germline loops: CDR1 MNHEY, CDR2 SVGAGI. With a J-beta primer mix and a sample-barcoded 5' primer, a second PCR ran about 6 to 11 cycles. TCRdb reanalysed the 5' RACE reads using MiXCR and keeps one entry per CDR3 protein. The sample lists approximately 600,000 distinct CDR3 sequences, 45% to 65% occurring once. V gene TRBV6-5 combines with J gene TRBJ2-1, with D maybe TRBD2 (6 bases). The source material was blood. This TCR was recovered from a man in his sixties in good health. The chain's CDR3 is CASARDREQFF. The CDR3 region has the DNA TGTGCCAGCGCGCGGGACCGGGAGCAGTTCTTC.